A single sample is the source of the 7 T cell receptor beta chains below, sequenced in a study of neurological immune-mediated disorders. MiXCR, applied by TCRdb to the 5' RACE reads, yields one record per CDR3 protein. Among 87,000 or so distinct CDR3 sequences listed, 3.5% were seen once. The sample was PBMCs. The source of these receptors is a woman under 30 with multiple sclerosis.

This clonotype was counted many times. The chain combines TRBV5-1 with TRBJ1-2, with TRBD1 matching over 10 bases. The CDR3 spans 14 residues. The germline CDR1 and CDR2 sequences are SGHRS and YFSETQ. V shed 0 bases, J shed 4 bases, and the junction held 0 bases outside the gene matches. The CDR3 protein is CASSLGQGAYGYTF. DNA of the CDR3: TGCGCCAGCAGCTTGGGACAGGGGGCCTATGGCTACACCTTC. Complete variable domain (other parts from reference TRBV5-1 and TRBJ1-2): KAGVTQTPRYLIKTRGQQVTLSCSPISGHRSVSWYQQTPGQGLQFLFEYFSETQRNKGNFPGRFSGRQFSNSRSEMNVSTLELGDSALYLCASSLGQGAYGYTFGSGTRLTVV.

This clonotype occurred many times. The V gene is TRBV3-1, the J gene TRBJ1-2; no clear D gene. CDR1 LGHDT and CDR2 YNNKEL come from the germline V gene (reference sequence). CDR3 length: 13 amino acids. V was cut by 0 bases and J by 8 bases, with 10 bases left in between. The CDR3 region is CASSQDWDGGYTF. In DNA, the CDR3 is TGTGCCAGCAGCCAAGACTGGGATGGAGGCTACACCTTC.

Ten or more counts support this clonotype. J is TRBJ1-1 and V is TRBV7-9; 7 bases fit TRBD1. Trimming removed 5 bases from V and 0 bases from J; junction bases left unmatched: 3. Germline lookup yields CDR1 SEHNR and CDR2 FQNEAQ (reference sequence). The CDR3 is made up of 14 amino acids. The CDR3 protein is CASSPGGLNTEAFF. CDR3 coding DNA: TGTGCCAGCAGCCCAGGGGGTTTGAACACTGAAGCTTTCTTT.

The sample holds a few counts of this clonotype. The chain links TRBV20-1 to TRBJ1-2, with TRBD1 matching 7 bases. The CDR3 extends over 12 amino acids. Trimming cost V 7 bases and J 5 bases; bases outside gene matches: 7. Germline values: CDR1 DFQATT, CDR2 SNEGSKA (reference sequence). The CDR3 loop reads CSVNRGGYGYTF. DNA for the CDR3: TGCAGTGTCAACAGGGGAGGGTATGGCTACACCTTC.

This clonotype has only a few counts. This rearrangement joins TRBV20-1 to TRBJ2-7, with D possibly matching TRBD2 (8 bases). CDR3 length: 15 residues. Germline V gene data show CDR1 as DFQATT and CDR2 as SNEGSKA (reference sequence). The ends were cut back, 6 bases at V and 0 bases at J, with 18 bases in the middle. The CDR3 DNA reads as TGCAGTGCCGGGGGGGGGACAGCCTACTCCTACGAGCAGTACTTC. It is translated as CSAGGGTAYSYEQYF.

This clonotype appeared many times. The rearrangement uses TRBV7-9 and TRBJ1-5; unclear D gene. The length of the CDR3 is 12 residues. V was cut by 4 bases and J by 5 bases, with 6 bases left in between. Germline V lookup: CDR1 SEHNR, CDR2 FQNEAQ (reference sequence). The CDR3 nucleotides read TGTGCCAGCAGCTGGATAGATCAGCCCCAGCATTTT. This gives the protein CASSWIDQPQHF.

This clonotype was detected many times. This chain links TRBV5-1 with TRBJ2-7, with a possible D match to TRBD1 (5 bases). This CDR3 is 12 amino acids long. Germline CDR1 and CDR2: SGHRS and YFSETQ. Trimming stripped 4 bases from V and 5 bases from J, with 10 bases between. CDR3 sequence reads: CASSHSRDEQYF. As DNA, the CDR3 is TGCGCCAGCAGCCATAGCAGGGACGAGCAGTACTTC.